The clone carrying this TCR beta chain showed up just once. The CDR3 consists of 17 residues. Losses at the gene ends were 1 base for V and 1 base for J; bases not matched to a gene: 3. Germline V CDR1 and CDR2: MNHEY, SMNVEV (reference sequence). This sample is part of a study of blood T cell repertoires in COVID-19. On the study more broadly: Samples representing acute and convalescent COVID-19 were sourced from the United States, Italy and Spain. T cells, B-cell-depleted T cells, or PBMCs provided the cDNA or gDNA that served as material.

In the original workflow: Estimated nucleated cell counts came from reference gene primer amplification. Only in-frame clones appear in the TCRdb table, and some are missing; sequencing was by immunoSEQ multiplex PCR. The V and J calls and clone size were taken over from that table, and D and trimming were inferred from the DNA. The sample has 140,000 or so clones, approximately 81% seen once. The source is a human donor in a cohort sampled during active COVID-19. Sequences were obtained from peripheral blood. The chain couples TRBV27 to TRBJ2-2; TRBD2 aligns across 10 bases. CDR3 bases: TGTGCCAGCAGTTTATGGGCTAGCGGGAGGAACACCGGGGAGCTGTTTTTT. Translation: CASSLWASGRNTGELFF.